The text below deals with one T cell receptor (beta chain). Authors' processing steps: Quantification of nucleated cells was approximated via reference gene primer amplification. Produced via immunoSEQ multiplex PCR; TCRdb's table is partial and in-frame only. The V and J calls and clone size are taken from that table; D and trimming were inferred from the DNA. The repertoire holds 100,000 or so clones, with about 91% as singletons. This record belongs to a study of blood T cell repertoires in COVID-19. In the study overall: T cells, B-cell-depleted T cells, or PBMCs supplied cDNA or gDNA.

Per germline, CDR1 SGHRS and CDR2 YFSETQ. This CDR3 contains 14 residues. Trimming took 4 bases from V and 6 from J, leaving 14 bases between them. The chain recombines TRBV5-1 with TRBJ2-1; a weak D match, TRBD1 (6 bases). The sample comprised peripheral blood. The receptor was isolated from a man aged 50 to 59 with acute or convalescent COVID-19. The CDR3 reads CASSQGHPANEQFF. CDR3 DNA sequence: TGCGCCAGCAGCCAGGGACACCCCGCCAATGAGCAGTTCTTC.